This TCR beta chain comes out of a study of shared clonotypes between healthy human individuals (dated by TCRdb to 2018 to 2020). Regarding the study in general: The cohort comprised two women and a few men aged 18 to 49 years. For each donor, CD4 naive and CD4 memory were each run on three plates, CD8 naive on two plates, and CD8 memory on one plate. Blood TCR repertoires of roughly five healthy adults were deeply sequenced to estimate repertoire size and the extent of clonotype sharing between individuals. To increase sequencing depth and limit assay-specific biases, TCR repertoire library preparation and sequencing were carried out by different laboratories using diverse techniques. Leukapheresis yielded between about 0.8 and 8.9 billion PBMCs per donor. The investigation overall reported the following: Pairwise subsampling indicated that sequencing depth was expected to affect the degree of clonotype sharing among donors. About 5% of naive CD4, approximately 3.7% of naive CD8, about 2.1% of memory CD4, and about 0.4% of memory CD8 clonotypes were shared across a few donors. Rarefaction of sorted-subset datasets indicated incomplete sequencing despite the large sequencing depth. Compared with non-shared clonotypes, the clonotypes found in all four sorted-subset donors had higher generation probabilities. Because the study included only a small number of donors, the genetic and exposure-history diversity represented was limited. Sampling was restricted to blood, and TCR repertoires in tissue are likely to differ from TCR repertoires in blood. Naive subsets generally had larger estimated clonotype richness than memory subsets.

In regard to this clone: What this receptor recognizes is not known. No base quality values were provided; no much bigger clone lies one nucleotide off.

The donors were healthy, HIV-negative adults who had no recently reported acute infections or vaccinations. All donors were Caucasian adults living in Nashville, Tennessee, USA. CD4+ T cells were enriched by magnetic negative selection, after which naive cells were positively selected on CD45RA and the negative fraction was taken as the memory subset. After blood collection by leukapheresis, PBMCs were isolated using Ficoll-Histopaque density gradient centrifugation and then cryopreserved in the vapor phase of liquid nitrogen. Analytical flow cytometry was used to check the purity and quantity of every magnetically sorted T cell population. Genomic DNA was isolated from every sorted fraction and measured by UV absorbance on a Nanodrop 2000c. Using the deep immunoSEQ assay, TCR CDR3 regions were amplified from genomic DNA by multiplex PCR. Extracted genomic DNA from each cell subset was spread evenly across all wells of several immunoSEQ 96-well plates, with each plate serving as a replicate. For sorted subsets, each replicate PCR was loaded with about 0.2 ug genomic DNA, equivalent to 25,000 to 30,000 T cell genomes. Purified libraries were quantified with a Qubit 3.0 fluorometer, sized on a Bioanalyzer 2100, and re-quantified with the KAPA Library Quantification kit. Every immunoSEQ 96-well plate was sequenced on a separate single-read 150-cycle Illumina NextSeq 550 flow cell. On the authors' methods: Because only junctional sequences without quality scores were contained in the immunoSEQ output, filtering matching that applied to full-length reads could not be performed. Sequences were annotated with PyIR, a Python wrapper for IgBLAST v1.9, using IMGT germline references to assign V/J genes and CDR3. Any read was removed if the V/J assignment was weak (E-value above 1e-6), the CDR3 was missing, or the read contained stop codons, out-of-frame junctions, or ambiguous translated residues. V3J clonotypes were defined as sequences sharing the same inferred V gene, J gene, and CDR3 amino acid sequence. Percentage overlap between repertoires was computed as shared unique clonotypes divided by the size of the smaller repertoire. Repertoire richness was assessed with RTK rarefaction, the Chao1 estimator, and Recon v2.1 estimates of unobserved clonotypes. OLGA was used to compute generation probabilities for all TCRbeta clonotypes that the gDNA method yielded from a few donors. TCRdb took this table from immuneACCESS and kept in-frame rearrangements with V and J called. Such tables lack part of the clones; where checked against another copy, unresolved V genes explain under half of the gap, and the rest is unexplained. The D gene and trimming were derived from the DNA, and the V and J assignments and clone size from that table. This sample has about 1 million clones in its table, and around four fifths of those were observed once. 1.4% to 1.5% of the sample comes from the top ten.

The junction shows trimming of 1 base on V and 3 bases on J, plus 9 bases between the germline ends. Reading the germline V gene gives CDR1 KGHSH and CDR2 LQKENI. The CDR3 goes from the cysteine to the phenylalanine over 14 residues. Kept here is only the CDR3 DNA, which spans 42 bases and is read in frame from base 1. This chain joins TRBV18 to TRBJ1-2, with the identity of the D gene unclear. The sequenced sample consisted of memory CD4+ T cells sorted from blood. The cell subset or site label here, explained by the study, means: CD45RA-negative fraction. This TCR was sampled from a man younger than 30 in good health. The DNA reads TGTGCCAGCTCACCACGTAACGGGGACTATGGCTACACCTTC. Translated, this gives CASSPRNGDYGYTF.